A selection of T cell receptor beta chains follows, all from one sample in a study of OX40 agonist ivuxolimab in advanced cancers. Produced via immunoSEQ multiplex PCR; TCRdb's table is partial and in-frame only. The sample lists 30,000 to 35,000 clones; nearly 85% were seen once. This sample comprised CD4+ or CD8+ T cells sorted from blood, obtained in a trial of the OX40 agonist ivuxolimab. The receptors stem from an adult with an advanced solid tumor such as melanoma, head and neck, liver or kidney cancer. The CDR3 runs from the conserved cysteine through the conserved F or W. The order of the fields is V gene, J gene, D gene, clone size, CDR3 protein, CDR3 DNA. The D gene is left open where the match is weak. The size field is filled for only some rows; it gives once, few, many or a size class.

v_call: TRBV10-3; j_call: TRBJ2-7; d_call: -; clone_size: -; cdr3_aa: CAISEPANYEQYF; cdr3_nt: TGTGCCATCAGTGAGCCGGCGAACTACGAGCAGTACTTC
v_call: TRBV6-1; j_call: TRBJ2-7; d_call: TRBD1; clone_size: -; cdr3_aa: CASSPDRGRTYEQYF; cdr3_nt: TGTGCCAGCAGCCCCGACAGGGGGAGAACCTACGAGCAGTACTTC
v_call: TRBV7-2; j_call: TRBJ2-1; d_call: TRBD1; clone_size: -; cdr3_aa: CASSLGQGNYNEQFF; cdr3_nt: TGTGCCAGCAGCTTAGGACAGGGCAACTACAATGAGCAGTTCTTC
v_call: TRBV7-2; j_call: TRBJ2-3; d_call: -; clone_size: few; cdr3_aa: CASSLVLATDTQYF; cdr3_nt: TGTGCCAGCAGCTTAGTGTTGGCCACAGATACGCAGTATTTT
v_call: TRBV6-4; j_call: TRBJ2-3; d_call: TRBD1; clone_size: -; cdr3_aa: CASGTGDTSDTQYF; cdr3_nt: TGTGCCAGTGGGACAGGGGATACTTCAGATACGCAGTATTTT
v_call: TRBV19; j_call: TRBJ2-1; d_call: TRBD2; clone_size: -; cdr3_aa: CASIPRELSYNEQFF; cdr3_nt: TGTGCCAGTATCCCGCGGGAGCTTTCCTACAATGAGCAGTTCTTC
v_call: TRBV6-1; j_call: TRBJ2-5; d_call: -; clone_size: -; cdr3_aa: CASTEPGLAQETQYF; cdr3_nt: TGTGCCAGCACCGAGCCCGGGCTAGCACAAGAGACCCAGTACTTC
v_call: TRBV27; j_call: TRBJ1-5; d_call: -; clone_size: -; cdr3_aa: CASSNGPWQPQHF; cdr3_nt: TGTGCCAGCAGTAACGGCCCCTGGCAGCCCCAGCATTTT
v_call: TRBV28; j_call: TRBJ2-5; d_call: TRBD2; clone_size: -; cdr3_aa: CASSLLGEGARETQYF; cdr3_nt: TGTGCCAGCAGTTTGTTGGGGGAGGGTGCCCGGGAGACCCAGTACTTC
v_call: TRBV27; j_call: TRBJ2-6; d_call: -; clone_size: -; cdr3_aa: CASSLSRAGSGANVLTF; cdr3_nt: TGTGCCAGCAGTTTAAGTAGGGCGGGCTCTGGGGCCAACGTCCTGACTTTC
v_call: TRBV4-1; j_call: TRBJ1-1; d_call: TRBD1; clone_size: -; cdr3_aa: CASSPTQTRTGGTEAFF; cdr3_nt: TGCGCCAGCAGCCCGACGCAAACAAGGACAGGGGGGACTGAAGCTTTCTTT
v_call: TRBV19; j_call: TRBJ1-4; d_call: TRBD1; clone_size: -; cdr3_aa: CASSPWTGTTNEKLFF; cdr3_nt: TGTGCCAGTAGTCCATGGACAGGGACAACTAATGAAAAACTGTTTTTT
v_call: TRBV9; j_call: TRBJ2-3; d_call: TRBD2; clone_size: -; cdr3_aa: CASSVTLAGGDTQYF; cdr3_nt: TGTGCCAGCAGCGTCACGTTAGCGGGAGGGGATACGCAGTATTTT
v_call: TRBV21-1; j_call: TRBJ1-1; d_call: -; clone_size: -; cdr3_aa: CASSPPGQGNTEAFF; cdr3_nt: TGTGCCAGCAGCCCCCCGGGACAGGGGAACACTGAAGCTTTCTTT
v_call: TRBV30; j_call: TRBJ1-1; d_call: TRBD1; clone_size: once; cdr3_aa: CAWSTGTGREAFF; cdr3_nt: TGTGCCTGGAGTACGGGGACAGGTCGTGAAGCTTTCTTT
v_call: TRBV27; j_call: TRBJ2-1; d_call: -; clone_size: few; cdr3_aa: CASSLSRSYNEQFF; cdr3_nt: TGTGCCAGCAGTTTATCACGCAGTTACAATGAGCAGTTCTTC
v_call: TRBV27; j_call: TRBJ2-1; d_call: -; clone_size: -; cdr3_aa: CASTGWSYNEQFF; cdr3_nt: TGTGCCAGCACCGGCTGGTCCTACAATGAGCAGTTCTTC
v_call: TRBV7-3; j_call: TRBJ2-1; d_call: -; clone_size: -; cdr3_aa: CASSPRGYSSYNEQFF; cdr3_nt: TGTGCCAGCAGCCCCAGAGGCTACAGCTCCTACAATGAGCAGTTCTTC
v_call: TRBV4-2; j_call: TRBJ2-1; d_call: -; clone_size: medium-sized; cdr3_aa: CASSQDTSGPYNEQFF; cdr3_nt: TGTGCCAGCAGCCAAGATACCAGCGGCCCATACAATGAGCAGTTCTTC
v_call: TRBV7-7; j_call: TRBJ2-5; d_call: TRBD1; clone_size: few; cdr3_aa: CASSLWDRAQETQYF; cdr3_nt: TGTGCCAGCAGCTTATGGGACAGGGCACAAGAGACCCAGTACTTC
v_call: TRBV4-1; j_call: TRBJ1-4; d_call: -; clone_size: -; cdr3_aa: CASSQGGNEKLFF; cdr3_nt: TGCGCCAGCAGCCAAGGGGGGAATGAAAAACTGTTTTTT
v_call: TRBV29-1; j_call: TRBJ2-7; d_call: -; clone_size: -; cdr3_aa: CSVEDRVYEQYF; cdr3_nt: TGCAGCGTTGAAGACAGGGTCTACGAGCAGTACTTC
v_call: TRBV19; j_call: TRBJ1-1; d_call: -; clone_size: -; cdr3_aa: CASSMGGHQNTEAFF; cdr3_nt: TGTGCCAGTAGTATGGGGGGACACCAGAACACTGAAGCTTTCTTT
v_call: TRBV30; j_call: TRBJ2-1; d_call: TRBD1; clone_size: -; cdr3_aa: CAFPGQKADEQFF; cdr3_nt: TGTGCCTTCCCGGGACAGAAGGCCGATGAGCAGTTCTTC
v_call: TRBV27; j_call: TRBJ2-6; d_call: -; clone_size: -; cdr3_aa: CASSFLGANVLTF; cdr3_nt: TGTGCCAGCAGTTTTTTGGGGGCCAACGTCCTGACTTTC
v_call: TRBV4-2; j_call: TRBJ2-1; d_call: -; clone_size: -; cdr3_aa: CASSQGGIELVF; cdr3_nt: TGTGCCAGCAGCCAAGGCGGTATCGAGCTGGTCTTC
v_call: TRBV4-3; j_call: TRBJ2-7; d_call: -; clone_size: -; cdr3_aa: CASSQDRSTNYEQYF; cdr3_nt: TGCGCCAGCAGCCAAGATAGATCCACCAACTACGAGCAGTACTTC
v_call: TRBV15; j_call: TRBJ2-2; d_call: -; clone_size: few; cdr3_aa: CATSRIYGELFF; cdr3_nt: TGTGCCACCAGCAGAATATACGGGGAGCTGTTTTTT
v_call: TRBV28; j_call: TRBJ2-1; d_call: TRBD1; clone_size: -; cdr3_aa: CASSSSGTGNNEQFF; cdr3_nt: TGTGCCAGCAGTTCCTCCGGGACAGGGAACAATGAGCAGTTCTTC